This TCR beta chain was identified in a study of blood T cell repertoires in COVID-19. Data came from immunoSEQ multiplex PCR; TCRdb stores just in-frame clones and leaves some out. The data hold some 420,000 clones, with approximately 90% observed a single time. The CDR3 extends over 12 amino acids. V dropped 10 bases and J dropped 1 base, with 10 bases sitting between them. The germline V gene has CDR1 MNHEY and CDR2 SVGAGI. Material: PBMCs or T cells enriched from blood (not recorded which). The sequence was obtained from a man aged 30 to 45 who had recovered from COVID-19. The gene calls are TRBV6-5 and TRBJ1-1; D not certain. The DNA of the CDR3 is TGTGCCACCTCTGGCCAGAACACTGAAGCTTTCTTT. This gives the protein CATSGQNTEAFF.